This T cell receptor beta chain emerged from a study of human T cells and chemical hapten exposure. About the research overall: Patients had diphenylcyclopropenone applied to the scalp weekly throughout the approximately 22-week study.

This clonotype showed up many times. Antigen specificity is unknown. The study, taken as a whole, reports: Expanded TCRs grouped into significantly more large CDR3 similarity clusters than controls produced.

TCRdb re-called the RACE reads with MiXCR, one entry per CDR3 protein. Altogether tens of thousands of distinct CDR3 sequences are present, about 12% being singletons, with the ten largest covering about 1.9%. Time point: pre-sensitization, week 0. Specified treatment: therapeutic diphenylcyclopropenone sensitization with weekly scalp DPC. The study extracted total RNA from unfractionated whole blood. Patch tests were applied only after blood draws. The CDR3 spans 15 residues. Germline lookup yields CDR1 SNHLY and CDR2 FYNNEI. Unmatched junction bases numbered 3, after V lost 4 bases and J lost 0 bases.

Sequences were derived from whole blood, sampled in connection with sensitization to the hapten diphenylcyclopropenone (DPC). This receptor was obtained from a woman between 35 and 50 years old with alopecia areata. Some clones in this sample may be carry-over from other donors' samples. This sequence joins TRBV2 and TRBJ2-3; 8 positions match TRBD2. The CDR3: CASSVSGASTDTQYF. CDR3 bases: TGTGCCAGCAGTGTTAGCGGGGCTAGCACAGATACGCAGTATTTT.